The T cell receptor beta chain described here comes from a study of T cell responses to AZD1222 COVID-19 vaccine. Profiled with immunoSEQ multiplex PCR; TCRdb holds only in-frame clones, not every one. The sample holds roughly 53,000 clones, more than 70% seen once. This clone appeared a few times. Its antigen is as yet unknown. Findings and caveats of the study: Nearly half of spike-specific TCRs reportedly target unmutated variant regions. Increased Spike-specific TCR breadth and depth were observed after two AZD1222 doses. It should be noted that donors were predominantly white British and more often female, and clonal diversity was possibly underestimated. Spike-wide vaccine-associated CD4 TCRs dominated at 160-218 and 743-854.

Germline trimming cut 4 bases from V and 4 bases from J; bases unmatched to any gene: 8. The CDR3 totals 15 residues. Germline lookup yields CDR1 SGHTA and CDR2 FQGNSA. The chain links TRBV7-2 to TRBJ1-2, with TRBD1 matching over 8 bases. This sample comprised peripheral blood, obtained on day 0 of MenACWY control vaccination. This clonotype was sampled from an adult in good health. The CDR3 bases are TGTGCCAGCAGCTCCCAGGGGGCCGTCACCTATGGCTACACCTTC. Residues: CASSSQGAVTYGYTF.